This T cell receptor beta chain stems from a study of T cells in Graves' hyperthyroidism and ophthalmopathy (dated by TCRdb to between 2018 and 2021). With regard to the full study: Peripheral blood was sampled at the time of initial diagnosis, prior to any treatment. To identify distinguishing TCR V-J signatures, a discovery cohort of 100 or so patients was used, comprising 43 with Graves' ophthalmopathy and under 60 with stable Graves' hyperthyroidism. An independent validation cohort of fewer than 20 hyperthyroidism patients and 17 patients who later progressed to ophthalmopathy tested prospective prediction of ophthalmopathy. The 100 discovery patients were randomly split 7:3 into training and test sets. The study also compared thyroid tissue and blood T-cell repertoires from a handful of Graves' hyperthyroidism patients. Once sampling was done, hyperthyroidism patients were given methimazole at a starting dose of 30 mg daily, whereas ophthalmopathy patients were given high-dose intravenous methylprednisolone. TCR Vbeta CDR3 sequencing of 135 peripheral blood samples (under 45 ophthalmopathy, roughly 72 hyperthyroidism and about 17 progressor patients) is reported in the paper. What the authors observed across the whole study: Most expanded thyroid clonotypes (frequency above 0.001) were also detected in blood, a finding suggesting that blood repertoires may reflect thyroid immune responses. In cross-validation, a model built on a 13 V-J signature told ophthalmopathy apart from stable hyperthyroidism with over 85% sensitivity and roughly 83% specificity, and in testing the same model reached 80%/75%. In validation, progression to ophthalmopathy was predicted by the model with around 70% sensitivity and 72.22% specificity, a median of about 6.4 months before onset. Sample size was not statistically predetermined, and blinding of investigators to group allocation was not performed.

This clonotype is a singleton in its sample. The specificity of this receptor is unknown. Base quality data are lacking; no much larger clone is found one base away. A single read is weak support. The germline ends are 9 bases apart after V is trimmed by 1 base and J by 3 bases. CDR1 LNHDA and CDR2 SQIVND were looked up in the germline V gene (reference sequence). The CDR3 runs 14 residues from the cysteine to the phenylalanine. Only CDR3 DNA is held: 42 bases, read in frame from base 1. In the ophthalmopathy patients, disease was moderately to severely active, with a Clinical Activity Score of 3 or more, a NOSPECS grade of 4 or more, and a duration of less than 3 months. The study excluded patients with uncontrolled infections, other autoimmune diseases, pregnancy or lactation. Diagnoses were based on clinical symptoms, serum thyroxine and TRAb, thyroid ultrasound and orbital computed tomography. Ficoll-Paque density gradient centrifugation was used to isolate PBMCs from approximately 11 ml of fresh peripheral blood. Total RNA was extracted using Trizol reagent, and RNA quality was assessed on an Agilent 2100 Bioanalyzer.

TCR beta CDR3 regions were amplified from RNA transcripts. For the first round of RT-PCR on the TCR CDR3, the HTBI primer set was used together with the Qiagen OneStep RT-PCR kit. The libraries were constructed in a second round of multiplex PCR and then size-selected and purified. Sequencing of the libraries was done on an Illumina HiSeq2000 using paired-end 100 bp reads. The published analysis was carried out like this. SOAPnuke was used to process the raw data, removing reads that contained adapters or uncalled bases, had a mean Phred below 15, or lacked an exact match to the constant primer or identifier. COPE v1.2.5 was used to merge high-quality paired reads, and clonotypes were defined as unique nucleotide sequences. MiTCR v1.1 was used to align clonotypes to the IMGT TRBV, TRBD and TRBJ reference segments. The analysis was restricted to V-J combinations with a frequency above 0.0001, which together covered 99.2% of the repertoires. A TCS score was defined as the ratio of F50 (clonal expansion) to E x V (chaos), with BLOSUM62-based TCRdist applied between CDR3 peptides within each V-J. Welch's t-statistics and random forest reduced fewer than 600 V-J features to about 13, which were used in a naive Bayes classifier (R e1071). TCRdb redid the processing of the public reads, applying fastp at Q25 and MiXCR, and retained in-frame beta chains. All rows with the same CDR3 protein become a single entry with the most common DNA and genes. For this entry, the V and J calls and clone size follow TCRdb and not the study's own pipeline. The sample includes fewer than 450,000 distinct CDR3 sequences, with roughly 13% observed a single time. The ten largest account for around 28% of the sample.

The sequence derives from a man over 45 with Graves' ophthalmopathy. The sequenced sample was blood. Here the chain combines TRBV19 and TRBJ2-5; the D gene is perhaps TRBD2, from 5 matching bases. This receptor carries the CDR3 CASSIATGKETQYF. The base sequence is TGTGCCAGTAGTATAGCTACGGGGAAAGAGACCCAGTACTTC.